These 31 T cell receptor beta chains were all obtained from the same sample, sequenced in a study of blood T cell repertoires in COVID-19. Sequencing was performed with immunoSEQ multiplex PCR; in TCRdb, only in-frame clones are kept and a portion is missing. The sample yields about 220,000 clones, approximately 81% seen once. The specimen sequenced was peripheral blood. Receptor source: an elderly woman with acute or convalescent COVID-19.

The V and J genes are TRBV24-1 and TRBJ1-2; D unresolved. Germline loops: CDR1 KGHDR, CDR2 SFDVKD. V was clipped by 8 bases and J by 4 bases, with 10 bases between them. The CDR3 sequence is 12 residues long. The CDR3 region has the DNA TGTGCCACCAAGGAGGGCAGCTATGGCTACACCTTC. It yields the protein CATKEGSYGYTF.

The chain joins TRBV6-5 to TRBJ2-7, with TRBD1 matching 9 bases. Trimming took 7 bases from V and 2 from J; bases not matched to a gene: 6. The CDR3 covers 14 residues. Per the germline V gene, CDR1 is MNHEY and CDR2 is SVGAGI. CDR3 sequence: CASNGQGSAYEQYF. The CDR3 region has the DNA TGTGCCAGCAATGGACAGGGGAGTGCCTACGAGCAGTACTTC.

The CDR3, as DNA: TGTGCCAGCAGCCTCGGACACTCCCTCTCTGGAAACACCATATATTTT. It is translated as CASSLGHSLSGNTIYF. The V and J genes are TRBV7-6 and TRBJ1-3; perhaps TRBD1 as D (5 bases). The CDR3 runs to 16 residues. Germline V gives CDR1 SGHVS, CDR2 FNYEAQ. V was shortened by 5 bases and J by 0 bases, with 14 bases between the two germline ends. The full variable domain, with the rest looked up from reference TRBV7-6 and TRBJ1-3, is GAGVSQSPRYKVTKRGQDVALRCDPISGHVSLYWYRQALGQGPEFLTYFNYEAQQDKSGLPNDRFSAERPEGSISTLTIQRTEQRDSAMYRCASSLGHSLSGNTIYFGEGSWLTVV.

The chain couples TRBV5-6 to TRBJ1-2; D is ambiguous. Trimming pared 0 bases from V and 3 bases from J, leaving 9 bases between. Per the germline V gene, CDR1 is SGHDT and CDR2 is YYEEEE. The CDR3 length is 14 residues. The CDR3 bases are TGTGCCAGCAGCTTGGGGCAGGCGTACTATGGCTACACCTTC. Amino acids: CASSLGQAYYGYTF.

The chain recombines TRBV30 with TRBJ1-1, with 8 bases fitting TRBD1. V was clipped by 3 bases and J by 5 bases; unmatched bases: 5. The CDR3 length is 13 residues. The germline CDR1 and CDR2 sequences are GTSNPN and SVGIG (reference sequence). The CDR3 sequence: CAWRNTGGTEAFF. The CDR3 bases are TGTGCCTGGAGGAACACAGGGGGGACTGAAGCTTTCTTT.

This clone appeared a few times. The chain carries TRBV23-1 and TRBJ2-2; D uncertain. TRBV23-1 counts as an open reading frame of uncertain function. V was cut by 11 bases and J by 7 bases, with 8 bases left in between. The CDR3 totals 10 residues. The CDR3 protein is CALTGGELFF. The CDR3 DNA reads TGCGCCCTCACGGGCGGGGAGCTGTTTTTT.

This rearrangement joins TRBV3-1 (or the pseudogene TRBV3-2) to TRBJ1-2; 8 bases line up with TRBD1. Trimming took 6 bases from V and 4 from J; bases not matched to a gene: 13. The CDR3 is 16 residues long. CDR1 is LGHDT and CDR2 is YNNKEL in the germline V gene (reference sequence). The CDR3 reads CASSFGQGIMFYGYTF. In nucleotides, the CDR3 is TGTGCCAGCAGTTTTGGACAGGGCATCATGTTCTATGGCTACACCTTC.

The J gene is TRBJ2-1, the V gene TRBV9; D gene unclear. V lost 0 bases to trimming and J lost 0 bases, with 4 bases between them. CDR1 SGDLS and CDR2 YYNGEE come from the germline V gene. This CDR3 is 14 amino acids long. The CDR3 region has the DNA TGTGCCAGCAGCGTAGGGGCCTCCTACAATGAGCAGTTCTTC. It codes for CASSVGASYNEQFF.

As concerns this clone: An end of the junction does not agree with germline; a read error may underlie this. The CDR3 nucleotides read TGTGCTAGCAGCTCGACAGGGTCAAGCGGGGAGCTGTTTTTT. Encoded protein: CASSSTGSSGELFF. This rearrangement joins TRBV7-7 to TRBJ2-2; TRBD1 agrees at 7 bases. From germline, CDR1 is SSHAT and CDR2 FNYEAQ (reference sequence). This CDR3 is built from 14 residues.

The chain combines TRBV9 with TRBJ2-1; 9 positions match TRBD2. CDR1 and CDR2 from the germline V gene are SGDLS and YYNGEE. This CDR3 contains 14 residues. After removal of 2 bases from V and 8 bases from J, the junction contained 5 bases not matched to a gene. The CDR3 loop reads CASSVSGGYHEQFF. The CDR3, as DNA: TGTGCCAGCAGCGTTAGCGGGGGATACCATGAGCAGTTCTTC.

This chain uses TRBV27 with TRBJ1-6, with D possibly matching TRBD1 (6 bases). Germline V gives CDR1 MNHEY, CDR2 SMNVEV (reference sequence). V dropped 6 bases and J dropped 9 bases, with 21 bases sitting between them. The CDR3 length is 16 residues. CDR3 loop: CASRLSAGTTSSPLHF. The CDR3, as DNA: TGTGCCAGCAGACTATCCGCCGGGACAACCAGTTCACCCCTCCACTTT.

The chain joins TRBV30 to TRBJ1-5; D call uncertain. V lost 2 bases and J lost 1, with 3 bases in between. CDR1 and CDR2 (germline): GTSNPN, SVGIG (reference sequence). The CDR3 loop spans 12 amino acids. Written as DNA, the CDR3 is TGTGCCTGGAGTCGGAGCAATCAGCCCCAGCATTTT. Translation: CAWSRSNQPQHF.

The rearrangement links TRBV7-2 to TRBJ1-3; 7 bases are a match to TRBD1. V gave up 4 bases and J gave up 3 bases; unmatched junction bases: 9. Germline CDR1 and CDR2: SGHTA and FQGNSA. The length of the CDR3 is 16 residues. The CDR3 loop reads CASSSLTGILGNTIYF. The CDR3 nucleotides read TGTGCCAGCAGCTCACTGACAGGGATCCTTGGAAACACCATATATTTT.

Comments on this clone: In the same sample, other DNA sequences code for this CDR3. CDR3 residues: CASSLQGSQPQHF. CDR3 bases: TGTGCCAGCAGTTTACAGGGGTCTCAGCCCCAGCATTTT. The chain links TRBV12-3 or TRBV12-4 to TRBJ1-5; D perhaps matches TRBD1 (6 bases). Deletions cut 2 bases from V and 6 bases from J, with 8 bases between. This CDR3 spans 13 amino acids.

The chain carries TRBV7-3 and TRBJ2-7; TRBD1 agrees at 10 bases. The CDR3 is 14 amino acids. CDR1 is SGHTA and CDR2 is FQGTGA in the germline V gene. V shed 5 bases and J 2 bases; nucleotides not matched to a gene: 3. This CDR3 reads CASSQGQGAYEQYF. CDR3 nucleotide sequence: TGTGCCAGCAGCCAAGGACAGGGGGCCTACGAGCAGTACTTC.

This chain uses TRBV24-1 with TRBJ2-5; 10 bases line up with TRBD2. The germline V gene has CDR1 KGHDR and CDR2 SFDVKD. CDR3 size: 17 residues. Trimming took 5 bases from V and 4 from J; bases not matched to a gene: 12. The CDR3 DNA follows: TGTGCCACCAGTGTCTGGACTAGCGGAGGGGAGGGAGAGACCCAGTACTTC. Translating it yields CATSVWTSGGEGETQYF.

This chain uses TRBV6-2 or TRBV6-3 with TRBJ1-5; 9 bases are a match to TRBD1. J was trimmed by 4 bases and V by 0 bases; bases with no gene match: 1. Germline V gene data show CDR1 as MNHEY and CDR2 as SVGEGT. The CDR3 is 15 residues long. The CDR3: CASSYSGQGNQPQHF. In nucleotides, the CDR3 is TGTGCCAGCAGTTACTCGGGACAGGGTAATCAGCCCCAGCATTTT.

The chain combines TRBV6-2 or TRBV6-3 with TRBJ1-5; 8 bases match TRBD1. V shed 5 bases, J shed 5 bases, and the junction held 8 bases outside the gene matches. The germline gives CDR1 MNHEY, CDR2 SVGEGT. There are 15 residues in the CDR3. The DNA for the CDR3 is TGTGCCAGCAGTCCCCTGGGACAGGCGGATCAGCCCCAGCATTTT. Its translation is CASSPLGQADQPQHF.

The rearrangement uses TRBV6-5 and TRBJ1-3; D is uncertain. With 2 bases removed from V and 5 bases from J, the gap between germline ends came to 7 bases. Per the germline V gene, CDR1 is MNHEY and CDR2 is SVGAGI. This CDR3 comprises 13 residues. CDR3 sequence: CASSYDTRNTIYF. The CDR3 bases are TGTGCCAGCAGTTACGACACCAGAAACACCATATATTTT.

This clone was picked up a small number of times. This rearrangement joins TRBV29-1 to TRBJ1-1; D remains ambiguous. Trimming left V 4 bases short and J 3 bases short, with 3 bases between. CDR1 is SQVTM and CDR2 is ANQGSEA in the germline V gene. The CDR3 consists of 10 residues. The DNA of the CDR3 is TGCAGCGTTGTCGACACTGAAGCTTTCTTT. Translation: CSVVDTEAFF.

On this clone itself: Other DNA sequences in this specimen translate into the identical CDR3. The rearrangement joins TRBV5-1 to TRBJ2-1, with 10 nucleotides matching TRBD2. The CDR3 totals 15 residues. Germline-derived CDR1 and CDR2 are SGHRS and YFSETQ. V lost 1 base, J lost 3 bases, and 1 base stayed unmatched. CDR3 residues: CASSLTSGDYNEQFF. The CDR3 nucleotides read TGCGCCAGCAGCTTGACTAGCGGGGACTACAATGAGCAGTTCTTC.

The chain recombines TRBV5-6 with TRBJ2-1, with TRBD2 identical over 7 bases. The CDR3 is 13 residues long. V lost 4 bases, J lost 4 bases, and 2 bases stayed unmatched. CDR1 and CDR2 from the germline V gene are SGHDT and YYEEEE. CDR3 loop: CASSQAGYNEQFF. The CDR3 nucleotides read TGTGCCAGCAGCCAAGCGGGATACAATGAGCAGTTCTTC.

The gene calls are TRBV6-5 and TRBJ1-2, with D tentatively TRBD1 (6 bases). This CDR3 has 13 amino acids. The germline V gene has CDR1 MNHEY and CDR2 SVGAGI. Trimming cost V 6 bases and J 8 bases, with 16 bases left between them. CDR3 region: CASSPLGTPGYTF. DNA of the CDR3: TGTGCCAGCAGCCCCTTAGGGACACCCGGCTACACCTTC.

This clone was counted once. The gene calls are TRBV27 and TRBJ2-1; a weak D match, TRBD1 (5 bases). The CDR3 runs to 14 residues. From germline, CDR1 is MNHEY and CDR2 SMNVEV (reference sequence). V lost 5 bases, J lost 13 bases, and 21 bases lay in between. CDR3 in DNA: TGTGCCAGCAGTAACCAGGGCCGGGTACGAAGACAGTTCTTC. This translates into CASSNQGRVRRQFF.

The genes are TRBV18 and TRBJ1-4; 7 bases are shared with TRBD1. V lost 0 bases to trimming and J lost 0 bases; unmatched junction nucleotides: 7. The CDR3 spans 18 residues. Germline assignment: CDR1 KGHSH and CDR2 LQKENI. This CDR3 is CASSPPNRGQATNEKLFF. CDR3 DNA sequence: TGTGCCAGCTCACCACCGAACAGGGGCCAAGCAACTAATGAAAAACTGTTTTTT. The full variable domain, its missing parts supplied by reference TRBV18 and TRBJ1-4, is NAGVMQNPRHLVRRRGQEARLRCSPMKGHSHVYWYRQLPEEGLKFMVYLQKENIIDESGMPKERFSAEFPKEGPSILRIQQVVRGDSAAYFCASSPPNRGQATNEKLFFGSGTQLSVL.

The genes are TRBV5-5 and TRBJ2-1; 8 bases align to TRBD1. This CDR3 has 14 amino acids. Germline V CDR1 and CDR2: SGHKS, YYEKEE (reference sequence). V trimming: 4 bases; J trimming: 5 bases; junction bases outside the gene matches: 5. The CDR3 sequence: CASSTMTGDNEQFF. In DNA, the CDR3 is TGTGCCAGCAGCACGATGACAGGGGACAATGAGCAGTTCTTC.

This chain uses TRBV5-5 with TRBJ2-7, with D possibly matching TRBD1 (6 bases). The V end was cut by 0 bases, the J end by 3 bases, with 13 bases between. Germline CDR1 SGHKS, CDR2 YYEKEE (reference sequence). This CDR3 region has 15 residues. The CDR3 sequence: CASSLDMDSDYEQYF. DNA for the CDR3: TGTGCCAGCAGCTTGGACATGGACAGCGACTACGAGCAGTACTTC.

V usage is TRBV7-2 and J usage is TRBJ1-2; D uncertain. Trimming stripped 5 bases from V and 0 bases from J, with 13 bases between. In germline, CDR1 is SGHTA, CDR2 FQGNSA. The CDR3 has 15 residues. The CDR3 reads CASSPPAAANYGYTF. Written as DNA, the CDR3 is TGTGCCAGCAGCCCCCCCGCCGCAGCTAACTATGGCTACACCTTC.

This chain connects TRBV10-3 to TRBJ1-4; no firm D call. The germline V gene encodes CDR1 ENHRY and CDR2 SYGVKD. There are 15 residues in the CDR3. Trimming took 3 bases from V and 5 from J, leaving 13 bases between them. For the CDR3, the DNA is TGTGCCATCAGTGACCCAGGCAGGATAAATGAAAAACTGTTTTTT. Translation gives CAISDPGRINEKLFF.

J is TRBJ1-2 and V is TRBV5-1; TRBD1 matches 7 bases. V trimming: 2 bases; J trimming: 8 bases; junction bases outside the gene matches: 6. Germline CDR1 reads SGHRS; CDR2 reads YFSETQ. The CDR3 runs 13 residues. CDR3 amino acids: CASSFTETGGYTF. CDR3 in DNA: TGCGCCAGCAGCTTTACCGAGACAGGGGGCTACACCTTC.

The V gene is TRBV7-9, the J gene TRBJ1-6; 11 nucleotides agree with TRBD1. Germline CDR1 and CDR2: SEHNR and FQNEAQ (reference sequence). This CDR3 contains 17 residues. V trimming: 5 bases; J trimming: 7 bases; junction bases outside the gene matches: 10. The CDR3 nucleotides read TGTGCCAGCAGCCCCGGGACAGGGGGAGGGTGGAATTCACCCCTCCACTTT. Translating gives CASSPGTGGGWNSPLHF. The whole variable domain, remainder taken from reference TRBV7-9 and TRBJ1-6, is DTGVSQNPRHKITKRGQNVTFRCDPISEHNRLYWYRQTLGQGPEFLTYFQNEAQLEKSRLLSDRFSAERPKGSFSTLEIQRTEQGDSAMYLCASSPGTGGGWNSPLHFGNGTRLTVT.